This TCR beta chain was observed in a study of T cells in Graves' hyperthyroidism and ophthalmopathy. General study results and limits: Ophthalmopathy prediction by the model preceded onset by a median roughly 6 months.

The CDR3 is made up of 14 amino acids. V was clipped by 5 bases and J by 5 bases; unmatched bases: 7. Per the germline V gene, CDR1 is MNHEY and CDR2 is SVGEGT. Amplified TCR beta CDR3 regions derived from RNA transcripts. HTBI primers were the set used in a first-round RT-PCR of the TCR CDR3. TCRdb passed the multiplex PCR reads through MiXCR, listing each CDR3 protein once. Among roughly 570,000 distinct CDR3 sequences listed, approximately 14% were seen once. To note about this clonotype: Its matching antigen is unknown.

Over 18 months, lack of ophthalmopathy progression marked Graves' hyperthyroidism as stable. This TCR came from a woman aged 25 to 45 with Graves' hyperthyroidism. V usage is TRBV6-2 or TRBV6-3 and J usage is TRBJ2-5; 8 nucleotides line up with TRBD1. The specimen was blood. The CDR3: CASSVGQGGETQYF. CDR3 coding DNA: TGTGCCAGCAGTGTTGGACAGGGAGGTGAGACCCAGTACTTC.